This T cell receptor (beta chain) was identified in a study of blood T cell repertoires in COVID-19. This CDR3 comprises 17 residues. The germline V gene encodes CDR1 LGHNA and CDR2 YSLEER. The ends were cut back, 0 bases at V and 4 bases at J, with 18 bases in the middle. Profiled with immunoSEQ multiplex PCR; TCRdb holds only in-frame clones, not every one. Of about 140,000 clones listed, about 84% are singletons. Donors were grouped by their self-reported clinical history. Sequenced sample: PBMCs or T cells enriched from blood (not recorded which). The chain employs TRBV4-3 and TRBJ1-2, with a weak D call TRBD1 (6 bases). The receptor was derived from a woman between 18 and 30 years old who had been exposed to COVID-19. In DNA form, the CDR3 reads TGCGCCAGCAGCCAAGATTTTGCGACAGGCCGATTCTATGGCTACACCTTC. The encoded protein is CASSQDFATGRFYGYTF.